The 13 T cell receptor beta chains reported below all come from one sample, sequenced in a study of blood T cell repertoires in COVID-19. Clones were read by immunoSEQ multiplex PCR, and TCRdb kept only the in-frame ones, dropping some. The sample comprises about 310,000 clones, roughly 87% of which are singletons, and approximately 2.4% rests with the top ten. Sequencing used peripheral blood. These receptors were taken from a man aged 18 to 29 with active or convalescent COVID-19.

The J gene is TRBJ1-2, the V gene TRBV7-8, with 8 bases aligning to TRBD1. Germline lookup yields CDR1 SGHVS and CDR2 FQNEAQ. V trimming: 3 bases; J trimming: 5 bases; junction bases outside the gene matches: 8. The CDR3 runs 15 residues. The CDR3 loop reads CASSFDDRGAYGYTF. The CDR3 region has the DNA TGTGCCAGCAGCTTCGATGACAGGGGAGCTTATGGCTACACCTTC.

This chain links TRBV24-1 with TRBJ2-1, with D perhaps TRBD2 (6 bases). The CDR3 is 16 amino acids. Trimming removed 5 bases at V and 2 bases at J, with 15 bases between. The germline CDR1 and CDR2 sequences are KGHDR and SFDVKD. The CDR3 reads CATSGGSGSTYNEQFF. The CDR3 DNA follows: TGTGCCACCAGTGGAGGAAGCGGGTCCACCTACAATGAGCAGTTCTTC.

V gene TRBV5-4 combines with J gene TRBJ2-1; D remains unclear. Germline CDR1 reads SGHNT; CDR2 reads YYREEE (reference sequence). This CDR3 is 12 amino acids long. Trimming cost V 2 bases and J 4 bases, with 4 bases left between them. This CDR3 reads CASSFYYNEQFF. CDR3 coding DNA: TGTGCCAGCAGCTTCTATTACAATGAGCAGTTCTTC.

The J gene is TRBJ1-5, the V gene TRBV28; D is perhaps TRBD1 (5 bases). The CDR3 totals 17 residues. Germline V gene lookup returns CDR1 MDHEN and CDR2 SYDVKM. Trimming left V 6 bases short and J 2 bases short, with 20 bases between. The CDR3 region is CASRERGLGRGNQPQHF. CDR3 bases: TGTGCCAGCAGGGAGAGGGGACTCGGTCGTGGCAATCAGCCCCAGCATTTT.

V usage is TRBV11-2 and J usage is TRBJ2-2, with a tentative D call TRBD1 (6 bases). CDR1 SGHAT and CDR2 FQNNGV come from the germline V gene. The CDR3 totals 14 residues. Trimming stripped 9 bases from V and 5 bases from J, with 16 bases between. The CDR3 loop is CASVRQGPTGELFF. The DNA of the CDR3 is TGTGCCAGTGTCAGGCAGGGGCCGACCGGGGAGCTGTTTTTT.

The chain carries TRBV19 and TRBJ1-5; TRBD1 aligns across 8 bases. The CDR3 loop spans 15 amino acids. The germline CDR1 and CDR2 sequences are LNHDA and SQIVND (reference sequence). V was pared by 2 bases and J by 4 bases, with 4 bases of the junction left unmatched. The CDR3 region is CASSISGQGNQPQHF. In nucleotides, the CDR3 is TGTGCCAGTAGTATATCAGGACAGGGTAATCAGCCCCAGCATTTT.

The chain joins TRBV2 to TRBJ2-1; the match to TRBD2 covers 13 bases. CDR1 is SNHLY, CDR2 FYNNEI, per germline. CDR3 length equals 14 residues. J gave up 7 bases and V 7 bases, and 4 bases lay outside the gene matches. The CDR3 sequence: CASTGLAGANEQFF. Here the CDR3 DNA reads TGTGCCAGCACCGGACTAGCGGGAGCTAATGAGCAGTTCTTC.

This sequence joins TRBV18 and TRBJ1-6; tentatively, D is TRBD1 (5 bases). V was cut by 2 bases and J by 2 bases, with 7 bases left in between. This CDR3 region has 15 residues. CDR1 and CDR2 (germline): KGHSH, LQKENI. CDR3 bases: TGTGCCAGCTCACCAGAGACAGCCTATAATTCACCCCTCCACTTT. Translating gives CASSPETAYNSPLHF.

V is TRBV5-5 and J is TRBJ2-7, with TRBD1 identical over 7 bases. V shed 8 bases, J shed 3 bases, and the junction held 2 bases outside the gene matches. This CDR3 is 11 amino acids long. The germline CDR1 and CDR2 sequences are SGHKS and YYEKEE (reference sequence). The CDR3 sequence is CASTGVYEQYF. The CDR3 DNA reads TGTGCCAGTACAGGGGTCTACGAGCAGTACTTC.

The rearrangement uses TRBV9 and TRBJ1-4; maybe TRBD1 (5 bases). Germline V CDR1 and CDR2: SGDLS, YYNGEE. The CDR3 is 15 amino acids. V dropped 6 bases and J dropped 7 bases, with 19 bases sitting between them. CDR3 nucleotide sequence: TGTGCCAGCACCCGGCGGGGGGAGAGCGGTGAAAAACTGTTTTTT. This sequence encodes CASTRRGESGEKLFF.

This chain links TRBV18 with TRBJ1-1; TRBD1 matches 7 bases. Germline V gene data show CDR1 as KGHSH and CDR2 as LQKENI. This CDR3 region has 14 residues. With 3 bases clipped from V and 1 base from J, the junction kept 2 bases outside the gene matches. CDR3 protein: CASSPGQPNTEAFF. CDR3 nucleotides: TGTGCCAGCTCACCGGGACAGCCGAACACTGAAGCTTTCTTT.

CDR3 in amino acids: CASSKSGTGGFGNTIYF. The CDR3 DNA sequence: TGCGCCAGCAGTAAAAGTGGGACAGGGGGCTTTGGAAACACCATATATTTT. The chain uses TRBV4-1 and TRBJ1-3, with 12 bases identical to TRBD1. Germline CDR1 and CDR2: MGHRA and YSYEKL. The CDR3 runs 17 residues. V trimming: 6 bases; J trimming: 3 bases; junction bases outside the gene matches: 9.

This chain connects TRBV14 to TRBJ2-3, with D uncertain. The CDR3 loop spans 13 amino acids. CDR1 is SGHDN, CDR2 FVKESK, per germline. V lost 3 bases to trimming and J lost 5 bases, with 9 bases between them. The CDR3 protein is CASSHTNGDTQYF. CDR3 bases: TGTGCCAGCAGCCACACAAATGGAGATACGCAGTATTTT.